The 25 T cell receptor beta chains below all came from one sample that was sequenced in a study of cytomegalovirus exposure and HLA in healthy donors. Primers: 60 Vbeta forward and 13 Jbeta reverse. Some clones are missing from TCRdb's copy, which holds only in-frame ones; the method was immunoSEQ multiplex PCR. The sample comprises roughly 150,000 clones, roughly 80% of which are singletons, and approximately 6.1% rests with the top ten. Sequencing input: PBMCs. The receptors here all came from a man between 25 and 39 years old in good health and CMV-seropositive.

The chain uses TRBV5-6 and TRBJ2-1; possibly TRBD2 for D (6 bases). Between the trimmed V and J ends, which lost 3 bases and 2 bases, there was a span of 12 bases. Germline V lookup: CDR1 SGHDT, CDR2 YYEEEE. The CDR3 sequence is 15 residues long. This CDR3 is CASSSVLAAYNEQFF. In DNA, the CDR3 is TGTGCCAGCAGCTCGGTATTAGCGGCCTACAATGAGCAGTTCTTC.

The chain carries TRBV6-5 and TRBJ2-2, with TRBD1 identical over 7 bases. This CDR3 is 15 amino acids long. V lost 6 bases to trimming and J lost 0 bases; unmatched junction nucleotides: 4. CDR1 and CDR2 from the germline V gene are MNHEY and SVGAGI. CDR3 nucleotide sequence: TGTGCCAGCAGACCGACAGGGCCGAACACCGGGGAGCTGTTTTTT. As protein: CASRPTGPNTGELFF.

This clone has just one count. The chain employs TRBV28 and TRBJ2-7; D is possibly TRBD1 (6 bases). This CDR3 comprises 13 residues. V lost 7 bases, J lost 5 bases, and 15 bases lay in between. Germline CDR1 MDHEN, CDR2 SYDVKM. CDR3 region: CASTAGRGNEQYF. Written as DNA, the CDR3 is TGTGCCAGCACGGCCGGCAGGGGCAACGAGCAGTACTTC.

DNA for the CDR3: TGTGCCAGCAGGATATCACTAGCGGGTGCCTCTTATGGTACGCAGTATTTT. Protein sequence: CASRISLAGASYGTQYF. The chain employs TRBV21-1 and TRBJ2-3; the table's D gene call, TRBD2, was not cross checked with the DNA. TRBV21-1 represents a pseudogene. The length of the CDR3 is 17 residues.

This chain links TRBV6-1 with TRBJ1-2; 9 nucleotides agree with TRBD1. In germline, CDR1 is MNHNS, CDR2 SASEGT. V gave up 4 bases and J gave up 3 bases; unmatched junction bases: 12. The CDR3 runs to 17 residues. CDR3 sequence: CASSASPGTGLDYGYTF. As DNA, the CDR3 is TGTGCCAGCAGTGCCTCCCCCGGGACAGGGTTAGACTATGGCTACACCTTC.

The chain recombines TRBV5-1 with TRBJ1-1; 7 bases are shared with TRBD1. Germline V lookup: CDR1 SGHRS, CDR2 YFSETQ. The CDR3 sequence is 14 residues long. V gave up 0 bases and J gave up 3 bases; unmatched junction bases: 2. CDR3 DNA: TGCGCCAGCAGCTTGGCGGGACAGTACACTGAAGCTTTCTTT. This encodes CASSLAGQYTEAFF.

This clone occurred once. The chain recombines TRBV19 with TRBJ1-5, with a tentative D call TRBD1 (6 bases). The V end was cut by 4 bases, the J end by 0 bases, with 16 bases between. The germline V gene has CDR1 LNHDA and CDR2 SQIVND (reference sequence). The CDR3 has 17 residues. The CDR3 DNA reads TGTGCCAGTAGTACACCCACAGGGCTGTATAGCAATCAGCCCCAGCATTTT. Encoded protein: CASSTPTGLYSNQPQHF.

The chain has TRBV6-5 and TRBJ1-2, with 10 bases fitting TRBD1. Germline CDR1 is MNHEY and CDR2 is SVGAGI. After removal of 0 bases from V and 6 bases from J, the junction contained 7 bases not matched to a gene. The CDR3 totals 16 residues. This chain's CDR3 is CASSYSFGDRGNGYTF. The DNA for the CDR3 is TGTGCCAGCAGTTACTCGTTTGGGGACAGGGGTAATGGCTACACCTTC.

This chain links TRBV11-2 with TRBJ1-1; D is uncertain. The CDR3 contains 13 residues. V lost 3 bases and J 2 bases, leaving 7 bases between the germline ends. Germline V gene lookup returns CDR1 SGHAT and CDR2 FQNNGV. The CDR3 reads CASSFGGNTEAFF. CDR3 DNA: TGTGCCAGCAGCTTCGGAGGTAACACTGAAGCTTTCTTT. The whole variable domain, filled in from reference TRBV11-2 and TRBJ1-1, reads EAGVAQSPRYKIIEKRQSVAFWCNPISGHATLYWYQQILGQGPKLLIQFQNNGVVDDSQLPKDRFSAERLKGVDSTLKIQPAKLEDSAVYLCASSFGGNTEAFFGQGTRLTVV.

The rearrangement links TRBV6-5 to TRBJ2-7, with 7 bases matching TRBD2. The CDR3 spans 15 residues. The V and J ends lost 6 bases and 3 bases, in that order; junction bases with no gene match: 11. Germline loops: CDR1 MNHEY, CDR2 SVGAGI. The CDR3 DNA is TGTGCCAGCAGCTCCCGGGGAGGGGCAAACTACGAGCAGTACTTC. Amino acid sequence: CASSSRGGANYEQYF.

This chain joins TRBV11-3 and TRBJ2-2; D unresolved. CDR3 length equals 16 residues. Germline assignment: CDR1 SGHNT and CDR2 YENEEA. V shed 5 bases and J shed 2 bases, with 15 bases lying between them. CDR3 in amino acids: CASSLGPQLNTGELFF. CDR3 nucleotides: TGTGCCAGCAGCCTAGGTCCACAGCTTAACACCGGGGAGCTGTTTTTT.

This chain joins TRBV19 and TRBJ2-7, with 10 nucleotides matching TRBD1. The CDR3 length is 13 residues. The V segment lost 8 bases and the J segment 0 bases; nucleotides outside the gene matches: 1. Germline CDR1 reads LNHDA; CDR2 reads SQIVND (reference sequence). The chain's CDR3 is CASGQGVSYEQYF. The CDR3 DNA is TGTGCCAGTGGACAGGGGGTCTCCTACGAGCAGTACTTC.

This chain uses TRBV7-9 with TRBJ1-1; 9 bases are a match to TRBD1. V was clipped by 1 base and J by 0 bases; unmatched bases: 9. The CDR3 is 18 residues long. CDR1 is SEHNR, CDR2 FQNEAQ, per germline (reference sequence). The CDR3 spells CASSLVQDRGRLNTEAFF. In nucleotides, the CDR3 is TGTGCCAGCAGCTTAGTCCAGGACAGGGGCCGATTGAACACTGAAGCTTTCTTT.

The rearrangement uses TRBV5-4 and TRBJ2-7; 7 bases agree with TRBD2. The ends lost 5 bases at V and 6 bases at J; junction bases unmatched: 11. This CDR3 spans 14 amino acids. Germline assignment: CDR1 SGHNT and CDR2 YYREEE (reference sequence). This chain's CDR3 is CASSPPGGRGEQYF. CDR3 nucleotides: TGTGCCAGCAGTCCTCCCGGGGGGAGAGGCGAGCAGTACTTC.

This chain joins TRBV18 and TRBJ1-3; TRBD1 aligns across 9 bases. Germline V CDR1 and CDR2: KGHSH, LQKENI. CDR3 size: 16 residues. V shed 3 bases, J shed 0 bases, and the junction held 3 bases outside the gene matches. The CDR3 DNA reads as TGTGCCAGCTCACCCCTACAGGGGGCCTCTGGAAACACCATATATTTT. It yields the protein CASSPLQGASGNTIYF. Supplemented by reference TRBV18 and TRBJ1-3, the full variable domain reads NAGVMQNPRHLVRRRGQEARLRCSPMKGHSHVYWYRQLPEEGLKFMVYLQKENIIDESGMPKERFSAEFPKEGPSILRIQQVVRGDSAAYFCASSPLQGASGNTIYFGEGSWLTVV.

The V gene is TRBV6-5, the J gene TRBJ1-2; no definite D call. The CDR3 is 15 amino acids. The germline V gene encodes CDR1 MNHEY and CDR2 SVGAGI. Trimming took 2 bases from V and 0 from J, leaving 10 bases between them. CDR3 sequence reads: CASSYGVAPNYGYTF. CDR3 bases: TGTGCCAGCAGTTACGGAGTTGCTCCTAACTATGGCTACACCTTC.

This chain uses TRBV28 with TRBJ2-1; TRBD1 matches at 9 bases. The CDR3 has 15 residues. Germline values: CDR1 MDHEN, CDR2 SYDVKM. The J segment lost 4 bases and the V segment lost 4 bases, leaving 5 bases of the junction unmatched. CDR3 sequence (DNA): TGTGCCAGCAGTTGGGAGACAGGGGGGTACAATGAGCAGTTCTTC. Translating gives CASSWETGGYNEQFF.

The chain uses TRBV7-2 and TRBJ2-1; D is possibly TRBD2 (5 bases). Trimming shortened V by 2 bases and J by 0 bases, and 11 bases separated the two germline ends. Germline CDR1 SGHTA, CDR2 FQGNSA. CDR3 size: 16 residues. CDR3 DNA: TGTGCCAGCAGCTTAAGCGGAACGAGCTCCTACAATGAGCAGTTCTTC. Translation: CASSLSGTSSYNEQFF. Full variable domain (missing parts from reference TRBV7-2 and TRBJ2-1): GAGVSQSPSNKVTEKGKDVELRCDPISGHTALYWYRQSLGQGLEFLIYFQGNSAPDKSGLPSDRFSAERTGGSVSTLTIQRTQQEDSAVYLCASSLSGTSSYNEQFFGPGTRLTVL.

The CDR3 protein is CASSDSANTGELFF. CDR3 bases: TGTGCCAGCAGTGATTCTGCGAACACCGGGGAGCTGTTTTTT. This chain joins TRBV6-4 and TRBJ2-2; D ambiguous. Germline CDR1 is MRHNA and CDR2 is SNTAGT. The CDR3 loop spans 14 amino acids. Trimming removed 3 bases from V and 0 bases from J, with 5 bases in between.

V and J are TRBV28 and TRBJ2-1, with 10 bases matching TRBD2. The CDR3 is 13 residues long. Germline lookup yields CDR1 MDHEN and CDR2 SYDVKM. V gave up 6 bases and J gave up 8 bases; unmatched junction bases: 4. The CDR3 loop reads CASSASGRYEQFF. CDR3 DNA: TGTGCCAGCAGCGCTAGCGGGAGATATGAGCAGTTCTTC.

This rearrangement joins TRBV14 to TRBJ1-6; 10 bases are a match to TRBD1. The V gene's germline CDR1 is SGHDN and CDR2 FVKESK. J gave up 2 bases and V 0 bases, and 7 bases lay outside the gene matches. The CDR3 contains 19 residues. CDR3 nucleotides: TGTGCCAGCAGCCAAGAAGGGACAGGGGTCGTTCCCTATAATTCACCCCTCCACTTT. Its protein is CASSQEGTGVVPYNSPLHF.

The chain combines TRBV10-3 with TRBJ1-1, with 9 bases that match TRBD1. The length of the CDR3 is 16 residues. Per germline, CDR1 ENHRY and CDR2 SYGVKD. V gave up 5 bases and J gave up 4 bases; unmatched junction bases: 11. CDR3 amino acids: CAISLNTGGWGTEAFF. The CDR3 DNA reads TGTGCCATCAGTTTAAATACAGGGGGCTGGGGCACTGAAGCTTTCTTT.

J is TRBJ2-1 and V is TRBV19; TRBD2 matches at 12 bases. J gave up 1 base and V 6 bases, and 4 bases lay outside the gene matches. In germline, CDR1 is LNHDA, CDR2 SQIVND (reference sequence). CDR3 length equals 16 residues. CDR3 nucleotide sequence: TGTGCCAGTAGCAGCCTAGCGGGGGGGTCCTACAATGAGCAGTTCTTC. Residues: CASSSLAGGSYNEQFF.

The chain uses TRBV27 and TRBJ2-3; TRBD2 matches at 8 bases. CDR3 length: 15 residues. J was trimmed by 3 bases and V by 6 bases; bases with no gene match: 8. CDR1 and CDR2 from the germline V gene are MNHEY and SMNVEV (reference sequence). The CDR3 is CASRDAGGWTDTQYF. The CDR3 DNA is TGTGCCAGCAGAGATGCGGGAGGCTGGACAGATACGCAGTATTTT.

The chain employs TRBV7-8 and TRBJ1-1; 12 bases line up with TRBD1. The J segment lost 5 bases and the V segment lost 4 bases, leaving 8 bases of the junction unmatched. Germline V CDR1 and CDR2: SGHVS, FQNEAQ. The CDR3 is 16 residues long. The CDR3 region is CASSSNRGQGATEAFF. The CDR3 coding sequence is TGTGCCAGCAGCTCCAACCGGGGACAGGGGGCTACTGAAGCTTTCTTT.